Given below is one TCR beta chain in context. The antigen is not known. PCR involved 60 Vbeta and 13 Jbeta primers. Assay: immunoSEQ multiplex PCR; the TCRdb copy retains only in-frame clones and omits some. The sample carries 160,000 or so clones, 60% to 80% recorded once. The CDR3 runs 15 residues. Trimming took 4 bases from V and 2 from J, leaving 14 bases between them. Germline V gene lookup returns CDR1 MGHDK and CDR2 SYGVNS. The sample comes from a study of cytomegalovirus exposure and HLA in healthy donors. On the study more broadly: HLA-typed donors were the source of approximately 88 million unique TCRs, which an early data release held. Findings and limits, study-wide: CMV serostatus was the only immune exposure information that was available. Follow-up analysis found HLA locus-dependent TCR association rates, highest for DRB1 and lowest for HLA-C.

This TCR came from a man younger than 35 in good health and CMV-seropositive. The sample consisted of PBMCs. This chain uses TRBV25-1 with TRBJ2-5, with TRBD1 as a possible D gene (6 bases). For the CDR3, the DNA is TGTGCCAGCAGTGTTAGGGGACAAAAGCAAGAGACCCAGTACTTC. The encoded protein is CASSVRGQKQETQYF.